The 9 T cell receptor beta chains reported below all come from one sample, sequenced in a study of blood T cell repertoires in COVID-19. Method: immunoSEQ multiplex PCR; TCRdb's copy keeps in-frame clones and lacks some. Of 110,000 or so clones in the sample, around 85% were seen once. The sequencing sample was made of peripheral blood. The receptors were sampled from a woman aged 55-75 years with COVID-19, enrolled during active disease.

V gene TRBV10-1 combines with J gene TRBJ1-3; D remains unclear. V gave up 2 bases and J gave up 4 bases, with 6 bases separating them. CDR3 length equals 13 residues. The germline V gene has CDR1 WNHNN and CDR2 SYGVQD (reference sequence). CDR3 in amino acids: CASSEEEGNTIYF. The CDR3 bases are TGCGCCAGCAGTGAGGAGGAGGGAAACACCATATATTTT.

DNA of the CDR3: TGTGCCAGCAGCTTAGATGAGGGAAACTCCTACAATGAGCAGTTCTTC. Translated, it gives CASSLDEGNSYNEQFF. This chain joins TRBV7-9 and TRBJ2-1; D might be TRBD2 (5 bases). The CDR3 length is 16 residues. Germline assignment: CDR1 SEHNR and CDR2 FQNEAQ (reference sequence). V shed 1 base and J shed 0 bases, with 10 bases lying between them. Full variable domain (outside the CDR3, taken from reference TRBV7-9 and TRBJ2-1): DTGVSQNPRHKITKRGQNVTFRCDPISEHNRLYWYRQTLGQGPEFLTYFQNEAQLEKSRLLSDRFSAERPKGSFSTLEIQRTEQGDSAMYLCASSLDEGNSYNEQFFGPGTRLTVL.

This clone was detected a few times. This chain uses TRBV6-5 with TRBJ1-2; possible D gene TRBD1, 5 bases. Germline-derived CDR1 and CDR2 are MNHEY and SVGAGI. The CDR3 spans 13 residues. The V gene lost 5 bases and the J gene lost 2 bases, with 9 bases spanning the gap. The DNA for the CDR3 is TGTGCCAGCAGTATGACAGAAAACTATGGCTACACCTTC. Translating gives CASSMTENYGYTF.

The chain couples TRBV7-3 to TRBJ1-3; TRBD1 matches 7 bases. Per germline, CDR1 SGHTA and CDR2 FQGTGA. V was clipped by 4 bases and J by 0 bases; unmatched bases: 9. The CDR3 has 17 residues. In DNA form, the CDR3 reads TGTGCCAGCAGCTCTCCTACTACAGGGGACTCTGGAAACACCATATATTTT. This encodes CASSSPTTGDSGNTIYF.

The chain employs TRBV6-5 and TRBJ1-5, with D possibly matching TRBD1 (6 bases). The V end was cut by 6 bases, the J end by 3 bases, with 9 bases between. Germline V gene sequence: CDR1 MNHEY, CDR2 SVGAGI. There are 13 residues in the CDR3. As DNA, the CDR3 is TGTGCCAGCAGGGGGGCAGACAATCAGCCCCAGCATTTT. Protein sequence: CASRGADNQPQHF.

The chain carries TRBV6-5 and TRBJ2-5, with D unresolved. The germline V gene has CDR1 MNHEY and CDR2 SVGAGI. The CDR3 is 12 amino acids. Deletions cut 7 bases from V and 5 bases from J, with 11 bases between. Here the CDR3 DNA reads TGTGCCAGCATCAGTCCCCTGGAGACCCAGTACTTC. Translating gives CASISPLETQYF.

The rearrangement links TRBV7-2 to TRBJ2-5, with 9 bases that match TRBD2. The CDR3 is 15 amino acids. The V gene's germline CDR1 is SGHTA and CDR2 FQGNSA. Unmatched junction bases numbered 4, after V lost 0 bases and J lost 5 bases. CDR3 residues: CASSLAAGGPETQYF. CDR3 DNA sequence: TGTGCCAGCAGCTTAGCGGCGGGGGGGCCTGAGACCCAGTACTTC.

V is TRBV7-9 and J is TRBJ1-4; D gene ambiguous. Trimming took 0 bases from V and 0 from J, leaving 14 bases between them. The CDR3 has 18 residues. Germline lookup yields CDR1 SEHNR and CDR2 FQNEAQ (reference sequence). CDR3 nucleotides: TGTGCCAGCAGCTTAGCCTGGGAGACCATAGCAACTAATGAAAAACTGTTTTTT. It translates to CASSLAWETIATNEKLFF. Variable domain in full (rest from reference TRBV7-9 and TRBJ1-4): DTGVSQNPRHKITKRGQNVTFRCDPISEHNRLYWYRQTLGQGPEFLTYFQNEAQLEKSRLLSDRFSAERPKGSFSTLEIQRTEQGDSAMYLCASSLAWETIATNEKLFFGSGTQLSVL.

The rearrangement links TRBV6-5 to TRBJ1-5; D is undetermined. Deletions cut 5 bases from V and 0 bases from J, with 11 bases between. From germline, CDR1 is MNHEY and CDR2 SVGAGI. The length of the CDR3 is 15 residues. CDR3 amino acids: CASSRQAYSNQPQHF. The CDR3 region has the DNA TGTGCCAGCAGTCGGCAGGCCTATAGCAATCAGCCCCAGCATTTT.